This T cell receptor (beta chain) was observed in a study of CD8+CD57+ T cells in acquired aplastic anemia. About the study: The study obtained 11 million or so reads on average for CD4+ cells from healthy donors.

Turning to this clonotype: It may be a read error: a sequence one base away is much more abundant.

CDR1 is SGHTA and CDR2 is FQGNSA in the germline V gene. The CDR3 contains 15 residues. The V end lost 5 bases, the J end lost 1 base, and 14 bases lay between the germline ends. For CDR3 and TCR beta VDJ profiling, genomic DNA was the template used. TCRdb redid the calling of the reads with MiXCR, one entry per CDR3 protein. There are 100,000 to 150,000 distinct CDR3 sequences in the sample; roughly 40% occur only once, and 8.4% lies in the top ten. The material sequenced was sorted CD4+, CD8+, or CD8+CD57+ T cells (not recorded which) from PBMCs. V and J are TRBV7-2 and TRBJ1-1; D gene unclear. The sequence was collected from a human donor in good health, serving as a control. The CDR3 nucleotides read TGTGCCAGCAGCCCCCTGGGTTTCTGGAACACTGAAGCTTTCTTT. It yields the protein CASSPLGFWNTEAFF.